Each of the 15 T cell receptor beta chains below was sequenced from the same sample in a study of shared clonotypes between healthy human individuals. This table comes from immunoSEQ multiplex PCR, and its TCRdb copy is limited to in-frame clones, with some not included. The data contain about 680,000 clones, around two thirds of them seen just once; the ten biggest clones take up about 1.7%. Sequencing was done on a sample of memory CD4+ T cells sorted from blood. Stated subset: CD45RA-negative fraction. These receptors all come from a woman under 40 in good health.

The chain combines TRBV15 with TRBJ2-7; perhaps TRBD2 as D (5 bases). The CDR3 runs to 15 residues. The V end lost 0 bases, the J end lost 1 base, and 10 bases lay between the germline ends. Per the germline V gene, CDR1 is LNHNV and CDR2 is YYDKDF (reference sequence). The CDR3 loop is CATSREAGASYEQYF. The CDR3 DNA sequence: TGTGCCACCAGCAGAGAGGCGGGTGCTTCCTACGAGCAGTACTTC.

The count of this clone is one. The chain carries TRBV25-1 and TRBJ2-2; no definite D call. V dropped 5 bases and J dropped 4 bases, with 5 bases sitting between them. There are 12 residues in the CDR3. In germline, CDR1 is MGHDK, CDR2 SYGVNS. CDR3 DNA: TGTGCCAGCAGTAGCCCCACCGGGGAGCTGTTTTTT. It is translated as CASSSPTGELFF.

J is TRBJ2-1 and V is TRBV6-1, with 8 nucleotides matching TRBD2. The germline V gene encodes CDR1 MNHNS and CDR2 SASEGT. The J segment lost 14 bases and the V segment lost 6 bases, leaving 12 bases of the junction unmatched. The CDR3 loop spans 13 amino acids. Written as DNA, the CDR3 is TGTGCCAGCAGGGAGAACGGGAGGGCGGGGAAGTTCTTC. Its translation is CASRENGRAGKFF.

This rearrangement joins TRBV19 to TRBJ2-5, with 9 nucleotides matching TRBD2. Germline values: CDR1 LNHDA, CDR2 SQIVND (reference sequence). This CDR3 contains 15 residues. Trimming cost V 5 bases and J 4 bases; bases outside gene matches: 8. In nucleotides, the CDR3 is TGTGCCAGTAGTCCGGGACTAGCTCACGGAGAGACCCAGTACTTC. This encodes CASSPGLAHGETQYF.

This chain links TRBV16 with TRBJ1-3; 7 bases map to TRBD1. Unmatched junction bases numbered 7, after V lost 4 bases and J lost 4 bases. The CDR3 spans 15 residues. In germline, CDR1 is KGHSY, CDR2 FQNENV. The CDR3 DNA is TGTGCCAGCAGCCCTCAAACAGGGGCCGGAAACACCATATATTTT. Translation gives CASSPQTGAGNTIYF.

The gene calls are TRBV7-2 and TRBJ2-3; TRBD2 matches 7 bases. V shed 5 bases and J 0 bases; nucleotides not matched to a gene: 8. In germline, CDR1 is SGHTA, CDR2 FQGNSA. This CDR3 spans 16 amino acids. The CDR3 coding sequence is TGTGCCAGCAGCCCCTCCCTAGCGGCGAGCACAGATACGCAGTATTTT. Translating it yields CASSPSLAASTDTQYF.

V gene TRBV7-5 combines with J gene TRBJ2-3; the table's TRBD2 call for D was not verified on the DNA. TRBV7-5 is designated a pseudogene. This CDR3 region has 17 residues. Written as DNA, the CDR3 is TGTGTCAGAAGCCGTCGGACTAGCGGAATGATCACAGATACGCAGTATTTT. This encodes CVRSRRTSGMITDTQYF.

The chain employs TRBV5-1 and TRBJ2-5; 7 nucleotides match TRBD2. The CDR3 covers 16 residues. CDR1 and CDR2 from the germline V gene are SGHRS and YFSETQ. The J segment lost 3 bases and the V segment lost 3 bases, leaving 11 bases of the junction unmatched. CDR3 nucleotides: TGCGCCAGCAGCTCCCAGCCAACTAGCGATAAAGAGACCCAGTACTTC. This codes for CASSSQPTSDKETQYF.

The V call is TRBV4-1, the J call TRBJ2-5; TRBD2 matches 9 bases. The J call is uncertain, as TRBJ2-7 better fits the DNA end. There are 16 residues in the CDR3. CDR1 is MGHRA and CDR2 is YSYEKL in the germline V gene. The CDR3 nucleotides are TGCGCCAGCAGCCAGACAGCGGGAGGAATCTCCTACGAGCAGTACTTC. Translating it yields CASSQTAGGISYEQYF.

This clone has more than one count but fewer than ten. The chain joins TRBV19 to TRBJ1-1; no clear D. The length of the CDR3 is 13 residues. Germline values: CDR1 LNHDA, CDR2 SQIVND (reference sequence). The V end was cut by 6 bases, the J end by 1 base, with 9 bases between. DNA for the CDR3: TGTGCCAGTAGGTCTTTGACGAACACTGAAGCTTTCTTT. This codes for CASRSLTNTEAFF.

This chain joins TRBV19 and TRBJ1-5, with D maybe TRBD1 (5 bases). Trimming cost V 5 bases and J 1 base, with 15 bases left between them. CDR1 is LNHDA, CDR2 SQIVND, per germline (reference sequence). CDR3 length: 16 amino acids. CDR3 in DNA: TGTGCCAGTAGTTCGGGGCCCGGTTGGAGCAATCAGCCCCAGCATTTT. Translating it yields CASSSGPGWSNQPQHF.

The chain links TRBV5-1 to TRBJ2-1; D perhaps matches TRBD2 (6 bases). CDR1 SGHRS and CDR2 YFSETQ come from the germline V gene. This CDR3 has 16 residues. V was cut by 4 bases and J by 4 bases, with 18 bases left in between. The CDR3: CASSPTPDGGYNEQFF. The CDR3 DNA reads TGCGCCAGCAGCCCTACCCCGGACGGGGGATACAATGAGCAGTTCTTC.

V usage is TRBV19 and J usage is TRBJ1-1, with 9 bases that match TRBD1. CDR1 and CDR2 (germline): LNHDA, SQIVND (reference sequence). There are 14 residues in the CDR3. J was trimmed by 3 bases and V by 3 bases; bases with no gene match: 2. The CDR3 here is CASSMTGGDTEAFF. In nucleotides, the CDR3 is TGTGCCAGTAGTATGACAGGGGGTGACACTGAAGCTTTCTTT.

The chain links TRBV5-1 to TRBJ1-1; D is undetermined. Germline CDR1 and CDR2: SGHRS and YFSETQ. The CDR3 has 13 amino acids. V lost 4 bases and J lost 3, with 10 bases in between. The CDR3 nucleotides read TGCGCCAGCAGCGCGGCCCCGGACACTGAAGCTTTCTTT. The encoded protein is CASSAAPDTEAFF.

CDR3 nucleotides: TGTGCCAGCAGCGTTCGGGACAGGGGGCGCGGGACTGAAGCTTTCTTT. It yields the protein CASSVRDRGRGTEAFF. The J gene is TRBJ1-1, the V gene TRBV9; the match to TRBD1 covers 12 bases. V dropped 2 bases and J dropped 5; count of bases not matched to a gene: 7. Germline CDR1 reads SGDLS; CDR2 reads YYNGEE. The CDR3 contains 16 residues.